Listed below are T cell receptor beta chains from one sample, sequenced in a study of PD-L1 blockade in urothelial cancer. Here immunoSEQ multiplex PCR was the method, and the copy in TCRdb shows in-frame clones only, minus some. The sample holds under 55,000 clones; 80% to 90% are singletons and the top ten take more than 3%. The input for sequencing was PBMCs, taken around atezolizumab (anti-PD-L1) treatment. The origin of the receptors is an older man with urothelial cancer. Both conserved end residues are part of each CDR3. The D gene is left open where the match is weak. Size is stated for part of the rows, as once, few or many counts, or as a class when the clone is expanded.

d_call	v_call	clone_size	j_call	cdr3_aa	cdr3_nt
-	TRBV6-1	-	TRBJ1-4	CASSRTVPPEKLFF	TGTGCCAGCAGTCGAACAGTTCCCCCTGAAAAACTGTTTTTT
-	TRBV7-2	few	TRBJ2-1	CASSLAGRDIGEQFF	TGTGCCAGCAGCTTAGCGGGCAGGGATATCGGTGAGCAGTTCTTC
TRBD2	TRBV9	-	TRBJ2-7	CASSASGGPLYEQYF	TGTGCCAGCAGCGCCTCGGGGGGACCCCTCTACGAGCAGTACTTC
-	TRBV5-1	-	TRBJ1-1	CASSLTEMNTEAFF	TGCGCCAGCAGCTTGACGGAGATGAACACTGAAGCTTTCTTT
-	TRBV19	few	TRBJ2-3	CASGGSDTQYF	TGTGCCAGTGGAGGTTCGGATACGCAGTATTTT
TRBD2	TRBV13	-	TRBJ2-2	CASSLTPGLATAGELFF	TGTGCCAGCAGCCTCACGCCGGGACTAGCGACAGCCGGGGAGCTGTTTTTT
-	TRBV5-1	few	TRBJ2-7	CASSSSQGPSEQYF	TGCGCCAGCAGCTCCTCCCAGGGGCCTTCCGAGCAGTACTTC
TRBD1	TRBV15	-	TRBJ1-4	CATSRGGQGEEKLFF	TGTGCCACCAGCAGAGGTGGACAGGGTGAAGAAAAACTGTTTTTT
-	TRBV18	-	TRBJ2-5	CASSQSWGEETQYF	TGTGCCAGCTCCCAGAGTTGGGGAGAAGAGACCCAGTACTTC
TRBD2	TRBV5-1	-	TRBJ2-1	CASSFAGGYNEQFF	TGCGCCAGCAGCTTTGCGGGGGGCTACAATGAGCAGTTCTTC
-	TRBV19	-	TRBJ2-7	CASSHTSSYEQYF	TGTGCCAGTAGTCATACTAGCTCCTACGAGCAGTACTTC
-	TRBV7-2	-	TRBJ2-7	CASSLDRYYEQYF	TGTGCCAGCAGCTTAGACAGATACTACGAGCAGTACTTC
-	TRBV27	-	TRBJ1-1	CASSPGDEAFF	TGTGCCAGCAGTCCGGGAGATGAAGCTTTCTTT
-	TRBV27	few	TRBJ1-2	CASSLSTSPGRGYTF	TGTGCCAGCAGTTTATCCACTTCCCCCGGTCGGGGCTACACCTTC